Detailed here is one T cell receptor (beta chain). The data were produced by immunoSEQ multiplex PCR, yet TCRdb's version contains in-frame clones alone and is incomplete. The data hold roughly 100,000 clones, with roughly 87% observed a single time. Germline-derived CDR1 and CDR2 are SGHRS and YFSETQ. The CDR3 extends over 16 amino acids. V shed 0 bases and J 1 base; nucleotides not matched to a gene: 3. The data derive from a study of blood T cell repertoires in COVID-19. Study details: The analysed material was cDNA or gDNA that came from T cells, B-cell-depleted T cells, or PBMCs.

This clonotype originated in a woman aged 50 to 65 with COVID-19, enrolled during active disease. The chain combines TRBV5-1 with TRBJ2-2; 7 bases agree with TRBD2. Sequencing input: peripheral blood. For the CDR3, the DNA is TGCGCCAGCAGCTTGGGGACTAGTCAGAACACCGGGGAGCTGTTTTTT. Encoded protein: CASSLGTSQNTGELFF. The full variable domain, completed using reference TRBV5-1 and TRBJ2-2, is KAGVTQTPRYLIKTRGQQVTLSCSPISGHRSVSWYQQTPGQGLQFLFEYFSETQRNKGNFPGRFSGRQFSNSRSEMNVSTLELGDSALYLCASSLGTSQNTGELFFGEGSRLTVL.